The T cell receptor (beta chain) described here comes from a study of cytomegalovirus exposure and HLA in healthy donors. Points from the study as a whole: The tendency of first-cohort TCR clusters to co-occur in the 100 to 150 validation repertoires was identified by a subsequent analysis. The authors confirmed in vitro that three CMV-associated chains were specific for CMV antigens. It was reported that the classifier diagnosed cytomegalovirus status with high specificity and sensitivity in both the original and validation cohorts.

CDR1 is SEHNR and CDR2 is FQNEAQ in the germline V gene (reference sequence). CDR3 size: 14 residues. The V and J ends lost 3 bases and 6 bases respectively, with 12 bases between them. Profiling relied on immunoSEQ multiplex PCR, and the TCRdb table lists in-frame clones only, not all of them. The sample consists of roughly 150,000 clones, around 93% of them appearing once. The donors were in the roughly 110-subject validation cohort, distinct from the 666-subject first cohort. This clone was counted a single time. Its target is not known. This sequence joins TRBV7-9 and TRBJ2-1; D might be TRBD2 (5 bases). The sample was PBMCs. This TCR was recovered from a man between 18 and 29 years old in good health and CMV-seropositive. CDR3 DNA: TGTGCCAGCAGCTTTGAGGGAGAGCTCAATGAGCAGTTCTTC. This codes for CASSFEGELNEQFF.